This T cell receptor beta chain was retrieved from a study of shared clonotypes between healthy human individuals. Overall study findings and caveats: Unshared clonotypes carried lower generation probabilities than those common to all four donors.

Assay used: immunoSEQ multiplex PCR; TCRdb lists only in-frame clones, some missing. This repertoire shows about 800,000 clones, about 96% found once; its top ten account for less than 0.25%. About this clone: The antigen is not known.

Terminally differentiated effector memory CD45RA+ cells were excluded from the naive CD8 cells, which were CD45RO-negative and positively selected for CCR7. This CDR3 spans 17 amino acids. Germline lookup yields CDR1 SEHNR and CDR2 FQNEAQ (reference sequence). J was trimmed by 2 bases and V by 2 bases; bases with no gene match: 8. The rearrangement links TRBV7-9 to TRBJ2-5, with TRBD2 matching over 10 bases. The specimen sequenced was naive CD8+ T cells sorted from blood. The source is a man aged 25 to 40 in good health. CDR3 sequence (DNA): TGTGCCAGCAGCTTATTCGACAGCGGGAGGGTACAAGAGACCCAGTACTTC. Translation gives CASSLFDSGRVQETQYF.